Presented here are 9 T cell receptor beta chains from one specimen sequenced in a study of cytomegalovirus exposure and HLA in healthy donors. The PCR made use of 60 Vbeta and 13 Jbeta primers. Method: immunoSEQ multiplex PCR; TCRdb's copy keeps in-frame clones and lacks some. Among around 150,000 clones listed, under 85% were seen once. Source material: PBMCs. The receptors originated from a man aged 50 to 60 in good health and CMV-seropositive.

This chain connects TRBV28 to TRBJ1-5; D ambiguous. V was shortened by 6 bases and J by 0 bases, with 21 bases between the two germline ends. The length of the CDR3 is 18 residues. Germline CDR1 MDHEN, CDR2 SYDVKM. The CDR3 bases are TGTGCCAGCAGCCCCCCGTCTGAGGGCCAGTATAGCAATCAGCCCCAGCATTTT. It translates to CASSPPSEGQYSNQPQHF. Full variable domain (remainder filled in from reference TRBV28 and TRBJ1-5): DVKVTQSSRYLVKRTGEKVFLECVQDMDHENMFWYRQDPGLGLRLIYFSYDVKMKEKGDIPEGYSVSREKKERFSLILESASTNQTSMYLCASSPPSEGQYSNQPQHFGDGTRLSIL.

The chain recombines TRBV7-2 with TRBJ2-1, with 11 bases aligning to TRBD2. Looked up from germline, CDR1 is SGHTA and CDR2 is FQGNSA. The CDR3 loop spans 16 amino acids. V was pared by 5 bases and J by 9 bases, with 12 bases of the junction left unmatched. The CDR3 sequence is CASSPLGTSGTGEQFF. In DNA, the CDR3 is TGTGCCAGCAGCCCGCTAGGGACTAGCGGTACGGGTGAGCAGTTCTTC.

This chain links TRBV28 with TRBJ2-3, with a weak D call TRBD2 (5 bases). Trimming removed 6 bases from V and 1 base from J, with 20 bases in between. Germline V CDR1 and CDR2: MDHEN, SYDVKM. The CDR3 length is 17 residues. DNA of the CDR3: TGTGCCAGCAGGTCCCGGGATAATCCCGGGGGCACAGATACGCAGTATTTT. Protein product: CASRSRDNPGGTDTQYF.

This chain uses TRBV29-1 with TRBJ2-3; no reliable D call. The CDR3 covers 13 residues. The germline V and J ends were trimmed by 2 bases and 0 bases, with 6 bases remaining between them. Germline CDR1 is SQVTM and CDR2 is ANQGSEA. Written as DNA, the CDR3 is TGCAGCGTTGAATTACAGAGCACAGATACGCAGTATTTT. It translates to CSVELQSTDTQYF.

The gene calls are TRBV7-8 and TRBJ2-5; 10 bases map to TRBD2. TRBJ2-7 explains the end of the DNA better; the J call may be wrong. CDR1 and CDR2 (germline): SGHVS, FQNEAQ. The CDR3 spans 16 residues. The CDR3 sequence is CASSLGFSGRFYEQYF. The CDR3 region has the DNA TGTGCCAGCAGCTTAGGGTTTAGCGGGAGGTTCTACGAGCAGTACTTC.

The chain joins TRBV15 to TRBJ1-2; 7 bases line up with TRBD1. V lost 1 base and J lost 4; bases outside the gene matches: 6. There are 15 residues in the CDR3. Germline values: CDR1 LNHNV, CDR2 YYDKDF (reference sequence). The CDR3 is CATSRGGGAGYGYTF. The CDR3 nucleotides read TGTGCCACCAGCAGAGGAGGGGGCGCGGGCTATGGCTACACCTTC.

The table lists this clone with a few counts. The chain employs TRBV6-5 and TRBJ1-4; weak D call: TRBD1 (6 bases). Trimming took off 2 bases at V and 0 bases at J, with 7 bases between the two ends. The CDR3 is 15 residues long. Germline values: CDR1 MNHEY, CDR2 SVGAGI. CDR3 DNA sequence: TGTGCCAGCAGTTACCACAGGGCAACTAATGAAAAACTGTTTTTT. It translates to CASSYHRATNEKLFF.

This clone is a singleton in its sample. The chain couples TRBV7-2 to TRBJ1-5; weak D call: TRBD1 (6 bases). This CDR3 is 14 amino acids long. Trimming removed 6 bases from V and 10 bases from J, with 19 bases in between. Germline V gene data show CDR1 as SGHTA and CDR2 as FQGNSA. The CDR3 DNA reads TGTGCCAGCAGTCTAGACAGGACTGGTGGTCCCCAGCATTTT. Its protein is CASSLDRTGGPQHF.

CDR3 sequence reads: CASSPAYEQYF. As DNA, the CDR3 is TGTGCCAGCTCCCCAGCGTACGAGCAGTACTTC. This chain links TRBV7-2 with TRBJ2-7; no definite D call. The V and J ends lost 8 bases and 4 bases respectively, with 9 bases between them. This CDR3 has 11 residues. Germline CDR1 reads SGHTA; CDR2 reads FQGNSA. The variable domain in full, completed from reference TRBV7-2 and TRBJ2-7, reads GAGVSQSPSNKVTEKGKDVELRCDPISGHTALYWYRQSLGQGLEFLIYFQGNSAPDKSGLPSDRFSAERTGGSVSTLTIQRTQQEDSAVYLCASSPAYEQYFGPGTRLTVT.